This TCR beta chain appears in the sequencing data of a study of quantifying T cell responses using KT2 cells. In the study overall: RNA was reverse transcribed with TCR alpha and beta constant-region primers.

A single-stranded UMI oligo with SP2 sequence was ligated to cDNA 3' ends. An equimolar mix of RC1.1 and RC1.2 primed the beta chain across TRBC1 and TRBC2. TCRdb re-derived calls from the UMI-ligation and nested PCR reads in MiXCR, one entry per CDR3 protein. The data hold approximately 43,000 distinct CDR3 sequences, with more than 15% observed a single time. Fixed numbers of PBMC received varying amounts of KT2 cells. This CDR3 is built from 14 residues. The germline V and J ends were trimmed by 3 bases and 3 bases, with 11 bases remaining between them. CDR1 is SGHTA, CDR2 FQGNSA, per germline. The sequencing sample was made of PBMCs spiked with cells of the T cell clone KT2. The genes are TRBV7-2 and TRBJ1-1, with D unresolved. The receptor's source is a human donor. CDR3 loop: CASSFRVGDTEAFF. The CDR3, as DNA: TGTGCCAGCAGCTTCCGGGTCGGGGACACTGAAGCTTTCTTT.